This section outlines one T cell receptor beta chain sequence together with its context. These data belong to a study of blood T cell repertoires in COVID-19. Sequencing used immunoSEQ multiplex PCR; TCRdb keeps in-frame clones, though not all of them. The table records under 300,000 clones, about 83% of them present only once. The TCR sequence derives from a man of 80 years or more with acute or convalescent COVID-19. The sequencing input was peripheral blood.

The CDR3 bases are TGTGCCAGCAGCTTGGAGACAGCTTCGAGGTACACTGAAGCTTTCTTT. Protein: CASSLETASRYTEAFF. V and J are TRBV5-5 and TRBJ1-1; tentatively, D is TRBD1 (5 bases). Deletions cut 0 bases from V and 3 bases from J, with 15 bases between. In germline, CDR1 is SGHKS, CDR2 YYEKEE (reference sequence). This CDR3 region has 16 residues.